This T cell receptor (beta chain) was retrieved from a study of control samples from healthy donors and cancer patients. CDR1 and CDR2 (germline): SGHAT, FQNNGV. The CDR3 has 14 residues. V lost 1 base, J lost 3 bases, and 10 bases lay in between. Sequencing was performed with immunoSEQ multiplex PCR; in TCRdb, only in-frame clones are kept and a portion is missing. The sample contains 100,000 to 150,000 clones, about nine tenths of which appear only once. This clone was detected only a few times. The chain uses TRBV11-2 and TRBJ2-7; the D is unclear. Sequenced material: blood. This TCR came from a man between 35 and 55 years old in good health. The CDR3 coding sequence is TGTGCCAGCAGCTTAGGTTTGGGCCACTACGAGCAGTACTTC. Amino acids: CASSLGLGHYEQYF.